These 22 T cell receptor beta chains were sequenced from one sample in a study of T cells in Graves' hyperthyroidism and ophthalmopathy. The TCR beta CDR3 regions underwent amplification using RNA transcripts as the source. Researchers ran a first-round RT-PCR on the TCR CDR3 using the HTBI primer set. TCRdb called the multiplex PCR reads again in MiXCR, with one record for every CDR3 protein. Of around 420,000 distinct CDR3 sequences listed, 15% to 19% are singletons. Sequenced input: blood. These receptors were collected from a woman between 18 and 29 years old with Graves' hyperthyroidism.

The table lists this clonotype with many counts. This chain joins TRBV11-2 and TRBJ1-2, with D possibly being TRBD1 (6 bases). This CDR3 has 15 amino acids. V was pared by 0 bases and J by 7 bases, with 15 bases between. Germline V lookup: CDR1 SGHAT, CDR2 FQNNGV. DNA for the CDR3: TGTGCCAGCAGCTTAGATCACAGGGTATTCCGTGGCTACACCTTC. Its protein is CASSLDHRVFRGYTF.

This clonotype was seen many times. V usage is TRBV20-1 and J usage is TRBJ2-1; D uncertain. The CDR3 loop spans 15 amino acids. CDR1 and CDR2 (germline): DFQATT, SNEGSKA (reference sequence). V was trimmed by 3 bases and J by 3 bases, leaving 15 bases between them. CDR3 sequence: CSASPLFGDYNEQFF. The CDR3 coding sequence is TGCAGTGCTAGTCCCCTTTTTGGTGACTACAATGAGCAGTTCTTC.

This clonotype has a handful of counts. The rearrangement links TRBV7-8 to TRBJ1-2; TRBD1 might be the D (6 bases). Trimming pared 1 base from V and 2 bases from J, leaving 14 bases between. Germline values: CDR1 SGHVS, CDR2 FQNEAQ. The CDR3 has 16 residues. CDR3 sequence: CASSLGGGDSNYGYTF. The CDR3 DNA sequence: TGTGCCAGCAGCTTAGGTGGGGGCGACAGCAACTATGGCTACACCTTC.

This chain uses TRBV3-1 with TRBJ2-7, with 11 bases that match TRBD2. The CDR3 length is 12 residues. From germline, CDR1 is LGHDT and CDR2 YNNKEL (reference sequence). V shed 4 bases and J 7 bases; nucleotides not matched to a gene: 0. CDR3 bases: TGTGCCAGCAGCCGGACTAGCGGGGAGCAGTACTTC. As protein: CASSRTSGEQYF.

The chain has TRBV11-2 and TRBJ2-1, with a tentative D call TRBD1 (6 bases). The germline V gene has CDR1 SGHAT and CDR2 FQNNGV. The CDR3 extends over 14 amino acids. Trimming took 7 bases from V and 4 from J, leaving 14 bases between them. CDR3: CASIPGHLYNEQFF. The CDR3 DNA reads TGTGCCAGCATCCCGGGACATCTTTACAATGAGCAGTTCTTC.

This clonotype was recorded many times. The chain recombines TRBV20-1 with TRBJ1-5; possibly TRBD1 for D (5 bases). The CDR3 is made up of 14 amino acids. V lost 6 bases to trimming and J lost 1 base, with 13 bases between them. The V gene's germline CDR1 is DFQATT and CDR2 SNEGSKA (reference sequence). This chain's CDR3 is CSARGGGSNQPQHF. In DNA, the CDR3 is TGCAGTGCCCGGGGCGGGGGAAGCAATCAGCCCCAGCATTTT.

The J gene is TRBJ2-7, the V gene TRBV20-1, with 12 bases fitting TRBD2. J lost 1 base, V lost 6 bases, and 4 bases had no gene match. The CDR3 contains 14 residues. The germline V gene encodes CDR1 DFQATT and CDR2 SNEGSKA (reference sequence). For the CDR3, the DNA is TGCAGTGCCCGGACTAGCGGGACTTCCTACGAGCAGTACTTC. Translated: CSARTSGTSYEQYF.

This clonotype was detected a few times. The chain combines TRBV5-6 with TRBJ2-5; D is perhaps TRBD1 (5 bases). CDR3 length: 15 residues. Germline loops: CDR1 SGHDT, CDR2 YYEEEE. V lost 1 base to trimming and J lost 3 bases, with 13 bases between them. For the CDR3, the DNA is TGTGCCAGCAGCTTGAAGGGGAACTGGGAAGAGACCCAGTACTTC. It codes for CASSLKGNWEETQYF.

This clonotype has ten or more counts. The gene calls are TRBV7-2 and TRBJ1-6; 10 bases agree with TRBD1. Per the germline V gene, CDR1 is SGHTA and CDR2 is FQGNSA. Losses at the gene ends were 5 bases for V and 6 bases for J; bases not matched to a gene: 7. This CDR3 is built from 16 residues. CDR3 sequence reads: CASSTIWTGGNSPLHF. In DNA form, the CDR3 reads TGTGCCAGCAGCACCATCTGGACAGGGGGTAATTCACCCCTCCACTTT.

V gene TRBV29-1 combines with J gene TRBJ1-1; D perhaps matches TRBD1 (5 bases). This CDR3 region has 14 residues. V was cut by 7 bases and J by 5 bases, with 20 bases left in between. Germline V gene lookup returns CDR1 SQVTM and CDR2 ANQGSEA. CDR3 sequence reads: CSAQGRTPGTEAFF. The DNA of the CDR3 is TGCAGCGCCCAGGGTAGGACCCCTGGGACTGAAGCTTTCTTT.

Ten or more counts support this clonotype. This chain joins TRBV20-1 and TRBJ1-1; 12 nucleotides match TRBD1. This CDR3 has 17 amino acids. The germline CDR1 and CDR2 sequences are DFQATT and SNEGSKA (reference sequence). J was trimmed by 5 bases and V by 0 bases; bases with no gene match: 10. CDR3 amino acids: CSARDMEGTGGFTEAFF. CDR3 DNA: TGCAGTGCTAGAGATATGGAAGGGACAGGGGGCTTTACTGAAGCTTTCTTT.

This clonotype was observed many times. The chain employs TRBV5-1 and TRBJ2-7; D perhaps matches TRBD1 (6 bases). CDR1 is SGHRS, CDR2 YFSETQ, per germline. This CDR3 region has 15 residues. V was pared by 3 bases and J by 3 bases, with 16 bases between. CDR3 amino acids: CASSSTGQKFYEQYF. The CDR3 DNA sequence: TGCGCCAGCAGCTCTACGGGACAAAAGTTCTACGAGCAGTACTTC.

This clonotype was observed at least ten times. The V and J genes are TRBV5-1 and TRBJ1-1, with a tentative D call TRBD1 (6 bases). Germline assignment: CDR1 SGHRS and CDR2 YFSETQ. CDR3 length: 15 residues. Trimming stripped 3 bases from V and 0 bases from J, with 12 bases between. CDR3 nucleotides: TGCGCCAGCAGCTGGGTGGACAGCTTGAACACTGAAGCTTTCTTT. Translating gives CASSWVDSLNTEAFF.

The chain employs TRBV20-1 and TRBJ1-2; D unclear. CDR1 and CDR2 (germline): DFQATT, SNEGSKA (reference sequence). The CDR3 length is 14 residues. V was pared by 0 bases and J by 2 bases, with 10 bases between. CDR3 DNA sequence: TGCAGTGCTAGAGATACCGCAGCCAACTATGGCTACACCTTC. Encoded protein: CSARDTAANYGYTF.

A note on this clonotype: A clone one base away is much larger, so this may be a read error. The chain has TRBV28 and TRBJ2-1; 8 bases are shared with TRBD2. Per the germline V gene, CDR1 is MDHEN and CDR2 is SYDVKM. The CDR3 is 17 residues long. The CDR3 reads CASSLWGGSGDDNEQLF. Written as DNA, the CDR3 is TGTGCCAGCAGTTTGTGGGGAGGTAGCGGGGATGACAATGAGCAGCTCTTC. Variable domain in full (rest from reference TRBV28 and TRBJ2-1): DVKVTQSSRYLVKRTGEKVFLECVQDMDHENMFWYRQDPGLGLRLIYFSYDVKMKEKGDIPEGYSVSREKKERFSLILESASTNQTSMYLCASSLWGGSGDDNEQLFGPGTRLTVL.

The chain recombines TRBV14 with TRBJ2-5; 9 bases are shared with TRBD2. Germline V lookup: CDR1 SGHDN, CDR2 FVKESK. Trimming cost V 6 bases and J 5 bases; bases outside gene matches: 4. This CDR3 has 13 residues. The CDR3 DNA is TGTGCCAGCAGGACTAGCGGAGGGGAGACCCAGTACTTC. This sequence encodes CASRTSGGETQYF. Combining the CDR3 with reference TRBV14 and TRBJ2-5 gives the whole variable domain EAGVTQFPSHSVIEKGQTVTLRCDPISGHDNLYWYRRVMGKEIKFLLHFVKESKQDESGMPNNRFLAERTGGTYSTLKVQPAELEDSGVYFCASRTSGGETQYFGPGTRLLVL.

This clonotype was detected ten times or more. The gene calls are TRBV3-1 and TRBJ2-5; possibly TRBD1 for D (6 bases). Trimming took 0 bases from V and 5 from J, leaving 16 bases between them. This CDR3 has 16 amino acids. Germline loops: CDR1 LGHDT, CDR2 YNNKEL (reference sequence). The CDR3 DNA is TGTGCCAGCAGCCAAGATGGTGTTGGGGGCGGGGAGACCCAGTACTTC. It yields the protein CASSQDGVGGGETQYF.

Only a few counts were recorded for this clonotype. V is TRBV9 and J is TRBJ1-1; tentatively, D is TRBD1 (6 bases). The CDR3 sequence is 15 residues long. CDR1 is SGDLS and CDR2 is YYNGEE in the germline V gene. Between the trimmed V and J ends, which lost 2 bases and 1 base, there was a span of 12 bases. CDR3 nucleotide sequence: TGTGCCAGCAGCGTGTTGGGGGGCTCGAACACTGAAGCTTTCTTT. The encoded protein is CASSVLGGSNTEAFF.

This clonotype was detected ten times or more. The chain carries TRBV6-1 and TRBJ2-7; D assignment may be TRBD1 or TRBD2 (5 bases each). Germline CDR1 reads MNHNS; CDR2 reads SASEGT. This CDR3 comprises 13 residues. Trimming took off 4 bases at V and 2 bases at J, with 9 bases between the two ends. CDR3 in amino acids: CASSGDGAYEQYF. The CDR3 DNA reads TGTGCCAGCAGTGGGGACGGTGCCTACGAGCAGTACTTC.

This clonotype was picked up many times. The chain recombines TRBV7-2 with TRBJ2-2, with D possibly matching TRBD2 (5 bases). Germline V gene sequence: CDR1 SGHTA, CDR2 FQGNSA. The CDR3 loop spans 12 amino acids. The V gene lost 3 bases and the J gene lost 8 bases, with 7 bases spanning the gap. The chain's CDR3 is CASSFRGGELFF. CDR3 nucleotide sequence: TGTGCCAGCAGCTTTAGAGGGGGGGAGCTGTTTTTT.

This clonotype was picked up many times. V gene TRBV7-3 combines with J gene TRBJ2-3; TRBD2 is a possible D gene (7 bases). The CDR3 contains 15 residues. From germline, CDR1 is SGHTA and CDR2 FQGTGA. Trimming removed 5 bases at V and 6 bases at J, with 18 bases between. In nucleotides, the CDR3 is TGTGCCAGCAGCGTAGGGGGGGGAGAGTTGGATACGCAGTATTTT. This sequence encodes CASSVGGGELDTQYF.

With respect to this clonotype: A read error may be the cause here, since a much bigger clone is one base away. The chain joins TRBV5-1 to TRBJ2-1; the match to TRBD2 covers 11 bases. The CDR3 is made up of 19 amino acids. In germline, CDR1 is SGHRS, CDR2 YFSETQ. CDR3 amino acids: CASSLVPSGRRTYNNEQSF. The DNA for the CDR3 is TGCGCCAGCAGCTTGGTCCCTAGCGGGAGGCGAACCTACAACAATGAGCAGTCCTTC.